This passage covers 19 T cell receptor beta chains from one sample sequenced in a study of T cell repertoires in cytomegalovirus infection (dated by TCRdb to the late 2010s). What this sample's treatment or condition label stands for: in vitro stimulation with specific CMV peptide epitopes to enrich CMV-specific T cells. No cognate antigen is known for these TCRs. TCRdb records Illumina HiSeq 1500 as the sequencer. TCRdb itself trimmed the public reads at Q25 with fastp, ran MiXCR and retained productive beta chains. Here each entry gathers all rows of one CDR3 protein and keeps the most common genes and DNA. For this sample there are hundreds of thousands of distinct CDR3 sequences; roughly 36% appear just once. The ten largest make up 15% to 20% of the sample. The sample in question was cultured PBMCs, obtained from culture after CMV antigen stimulation. Every receptor here comes from a human donor in good health (CMV status not recorded). Some clones in this sample may be carry-over from other donors' samples.

This rearrangement joins TRBV4-2 to TRBJ2-1; 10 nucleotides match TRBD1. The germline V gene has CDR1 LGHNA and CDR2 YNFKEQ. The CDR3 extends over 14 amino acids. Losses at the gene ends were 4 bases for V and 9 bases for J; bases not matched to a gene: 6. The CDR3 DNA sequence: TGTGCCAGCAGCCTGTCGGGACAGGGGCGTGAGCAGTTCTTC. Translating gives CASSLSGQGREQFF.

The chain couples TRBV12-3 or TRBV12-4 to TRBJ1-2, with 12 bases fitting TRBD1. V gave up 6 bases and J gave up 8 bases; unmatched junction bases: 10. The CDR3 runs 15 residues. The CDR3 sequence is CASSDPGQGAGGYTF. CDR3 DNA: TGTGCCAGCAGCGATCCGGGACAGGGGGCGGGAGGCTACACCTTC.

The rearrangement uses TRBV2 and TRBJ2-5, with a tentative D call TRBD2 (6 bases). The CDR3 sequence is 15 residues long. Trimming removed 5 bases from V and 6 bases from J, with 19 bases in between. From germline, CDR1 is SNHLY and CDR2 FYNNEI. The CDR3 reads CASSSGSPTRKTQYF. In DNA, the CDR3 is TGTGCCAGCAGTTCCGGGTCCCCGACTAGGAAGACCCAGTACTTC.

The chain links TRBV6-6 to TRBJ1-6; no firm D call. The CDR3 runs to 18 residues. From germline, CDR1 is MNHNY and CDR2 SVGAGI (reference sequence). Trimming removed 7 bases from V and 0 bases from J, with 19 bases in between. The CDR3 DNA reads TGTGCCAGCAAGCTAACTGACGGCCTCAGCTCCTATAATTCACCCCTCCACTTT. Its translation: CASKLTDGLSSYNSPLHF.

The gene calls are TRBV10-3 and TRBJ1-2; TRBD1 matches 8 bases. Germline trimming cut 5 bases from V and 4 bases from J; bases unmatched to any gene: 6. The germline CDR1 and CDR2 sequences are ENHRY and SYGVKD. The CDR3 contains 14 residues. The CDR3 region is CAISSGQAFYGYTF. CDR3 sequence (DNA): TGTGCCATCAGTTCGGGACAGGCATTCTATGGCTACACCTTC.

The V call is TRBV2, the J call TRBJ1-5; no firm D call. Per germline, CDR1 SNHLY and CDR2 FYNNEI. The CDR3 loop spans 13 amino acids. Trimming removed 7 bases from V and 4 bases from J, with 11 bases in between. DNA of the CDR3: TGTGCCAGCACTTGGGAGGAGAATCAGCCCCAGCATTTT. This encodes CASTWEENQPQHF.

V and J are TRBV4-3 and TRBJ2-7; D perhaps matches TRBD1 (5 bases). Germline-derived CDR1 and CDR2 are LGHNA and YSLEER. The ends were cut back, 0 bases at V and 3 bases at J, with 15 bases in the middle. There are 16 residues in the CDR3. The CDR3 is CASSQEGWQGRYEQYF. The CDR3 nucleotides are TGCGCCAGCAGCCAAGAGGGGTGGCAGGGCCGCTACGAGCAGTACTTC.

This clonotype was detected a few times. This chain uses TRBV11-2 with TRBJ2-1; D gene ambiguous. V shed 2 bases and J shed 9 bases, with 11 bases lying between them. Germline-derived CDR1 and CDR2 are SGHAT and FQNNGV. The CDR3 spans 13 residues. CDR3 in DNA: TGTGCCAGCAGCTTATTAAGAGTAGTTGAGCAGTTCTTC. As protein: CASSLLRVVEQFF.

V gene TRBV6-1 combines with J gene TRBJ2-1; TRBD1 agrees at 9 bases. The germline CDR1 and CDR2 sequences are MNHNS and SASEGT. There are 13 residues in the CDR3. The trim removed 6 bases at V and 11 bases at J, leaving 8 bases unmatched. CDR3 amino acids: CASRRTGEQKQFF. CDR3 sequence (DNA): TGTGCCAGCAGAAGGACAGGGGAACAGAAGCAGTTCTTC.

The J gene is TRBJ2-3, the V gene TRBV6-2 or TRBV6-3; D possibly corresponds to TRBD2 (5 bases). The V end lost 6 bases, the J end lost 6 bases, and 13 bases lay between the germline ends. This CDR3 region has 13 residues. CDR1 and CDR2 from the germline V gene are MNHEY and SVGEGT. CDR3 DNA sequence: TGTGCCAGCAGACCTAGCAGCGCGGATACGCAGTATTTT. This encodes CASRPSSADTQYF.

The genes are TRBV20-1 and TRBJ1-3; D gene uncertain. V lost 5 bases and J lost 8, with 13 bases in between. The length of the CDR3 is 12 residues. Germline V gene lookup returns CDR1 DFQATT and CDR2 SNEGSKA (reference sequence). CDR3 sequence (DNA): TGCAGTGCTCCCTACCGGGGAGACACCATATATTTT. This gives the protein CSAPYRGDTIYF.

The CDR3 here is CASSDDRGGHNEQFF. The CDR3 DNA reads TGTGCCAGTAGTGATGACAGAGGTGGACACAATGAGCAGTTCTTC. This chain links TRBV19 with TRBJ2-1; TRBD1 is a possible D gene (5 bases). CDR1 is LNHDA, CDR2 SQIVND, per germline (reference sequence). V lost 5 bases to trimming and J lost 5 bases, with 16 bases between them. The CDR3 loop spans 15 amino acids.

V usage is TRBV4-1 and J usage is TRBJ2-1; 8 nucleotides line up with TRBD2. The CDR3 contains 14 residues. Per the germline V gene, CDR1 is MGHRA and CDR2 is YSYEKL. After removal of 0 bases from V and 9 bases from J, the junction contained 4 bases not matched to a gene. The CDR3 DNA sequence: TGCGCCAGCAGCCAAGAGGGACTAGTCAGTGAGCAGTTCTTC. Protein product: CASSQEGLVSEQFF.

In its sample, this clonotype was seen a few times. The gene calls are TRBV6-1 and TRBJ1-5; weak D call: TRBD1 (6 bases). Per the germline V gene, CDR1 is MNHNS and CDR2 is SASEGT. The CDR3 runs to 14 residues. V lost 5 bases and J 6 bases, leaving 14 bases between the germline ends. The CDR3 reads CASSSVYRAQPQHF. CDR3 nucleotides: TGTGCCAGCAGTAGTGTGTACAGGGCTCAGCCCCAGCATTTT.

This clonotype was detected many times. The V and J genes are TRBV7-2 and TRBJ2-7; 8 bases map to TRBD2. J was trimmed by 2 bases and V by 3 bases; bases with no gene match: 3. The CDR3 sequence is 14 residues long. From germline, CDR1 is SGHTA and CDR2 FQGNSA. The CDR3 is CASSFDSGTYEQYF. CDR3 DNA: TGTGCCAGCAGCTTCGATAGCGGGACCTACGAGCAGTACTTC.

The chain joins TRBV12-3 or TRBV12-4 to TRBJ2-2, with 8 bases fitting TRBD2. The CDR3 is made up of 15 amino acids. With 5 bases clipped from V and 6 bases from J, the junction kept 8 bases outside the gene matches. CDR3 residues: CASSPAPGGAGELFF. As DNA, the CDR3 is TGTGCCAGCAGTCCCGCCCCGGGAGGGGCCGGGGAGCTGTTTTTT.

This clonotype was picked up a small number of times. The chain couples TRBV7-2 to TRBJ1-4; no clear D gene. Germline CDR1 reads SGHTA; CDR2 reads FQGNSA. This CDR3 has 14 amino acids. Trimming shortened V by 2 bases and J by 4 bases, and 8 bases separated the two germline ends. DNA for the CDR3: TGTGCCAGCAGCTTATACACCGTTAATGAAAAACTGTTTTTT. Translated: CASSLYTVNEKLFF.

The V and J genes are TRBV6-5 and TRBJ1-6, with 7 bases identical to TRBD1. V was clipped by 3 bases and J by 10 bases; unmatched bases: 12. CDR3 length: 16 residues. Germline CDR1 reads MNHEY; CDR2 reads SVGAGI. Here the CDR3 reads CASSYGGGASGSPLHF. CDR3 nucleotide sequence: TGTGCCAGCAGTTATGGAGGGGGCGCTTCGGGATCACCCCTCCACTTT.

This clonotype was recorded many times. The rearrangement links TRBV7-8 to TRBJ2-7; D not resolved. The germline V gene encodes CDR1 SGHVS and CDR2 FQNEAQ. The CDR3 contains 13 residues. The V and J ends lost 2 bases and 4 bases respectively, with 9 bases between them. The CDR3 sequence is CASSLQPEYEQYF. The CDR3, as DNA: TGTGCCAGCAGCTTACAGCCGGAATACGAGCAGTACTTC.